Here is one T cell receptor beta chain with its context. What it binds is not known. The data originate from a study of T cell responses to AZD1222 COVID-19 vaccine. Produced via immunoSEQ multiplex PCR; TCRdb's table is partial and in-frame only. The sample records 140,000 to 150,000 clones, roughly nine tenths being singletons. Findings and caveats of the study: Donors were mostly white British, more females; clonal diversity possibly underestimated. Receipt of two AZD1222 doses was followed by a rise in Spike-specific TCR breadth and depth. Recipients of AZD1222 seropositive at baseline numbered only 6 or 7.

The sequence was obtained from an adult in good health. This specimen consisted of peripheral blood, obtained on day 0 of AZD1222 vaccination.

The CDR3 nucleotides are TGTGCCAGCAGCTTACAGGGGCAAGGTACTGAAGCTTTCTTT. Its translation is CASSLQGQGTEAFF. This rearrangement joins TRBV5-4 to TRBJ1-1; 7 nucleotides agree with TRBD1. Germline CDR1 SGHNT, CDR2 YYREEE (reference sequence). V was pared by 2 bases and J by 5 bases, with 6 bases of the junction left unmatched. The CDR3 totals 14 residues.